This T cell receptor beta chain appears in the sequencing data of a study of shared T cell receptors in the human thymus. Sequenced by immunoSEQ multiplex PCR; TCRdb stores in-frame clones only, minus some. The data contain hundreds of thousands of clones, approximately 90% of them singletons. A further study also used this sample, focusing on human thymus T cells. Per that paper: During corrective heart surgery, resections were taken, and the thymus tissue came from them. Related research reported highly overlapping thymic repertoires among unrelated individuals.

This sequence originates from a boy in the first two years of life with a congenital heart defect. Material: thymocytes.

The CDR3 DNA reads TGTGCCAGCTCACCCCGAGGGGGCTTAGATACGCAGTATTTT. Amino acids: CASSPRGGLDTQYF. V usage is TRBV18 and J usage is TRBJ2-3; TRBD1 agrees at 7 bases. Germline V lookup: CDR1 KGHSH, CDR2 LQKENI. V trimming: 3 bases; J trimming: 5 bases; junction bases outside the gene matches: 5. The CDR3 loop spans 14 amino acids.